This T cell receptor (beta chain) was identified during a study of T cell responses to AZD1222 COVID-19 vaccine. Overall study results and limits: Targeting of unmutated variant regions was reportedly seen in nearly half of spike-specific TCRs. Two AZD1222 administrations were followed by greater Spike-specific TCR breadth and depth. Of the AZD1222 recipients, only 5 or 6 were seropositive at baseline. In a largely white British group with more females than males, clonal diversity was possibly underestimated.

Points on this clone: Its antigen is unknown.

Using immunoSEQ multiplex PCR, the repertoire was profiled, and TCRdb retains in-frame clones only, with some absent. Found here are 110,000 or so clones, more than 70% of them singletons; the top ten hold approximately 16%. Germline loops: CDR1 PRHDT, CDR2 FYEKMQ (reference sequence). V shed 5 bases and J 6 bases; nucleotides not matched to a gene: 10. This CDR3 is built from 15 residues. The TCR originated in an adult who received the AZD1222 COVID-19 vaccine. Source: peripheral blood, taken 28 days after the second AZD1222 dose. The chain has TRBV13 and TRBJ2-5; 9 bases are a match to TRBD2. The CDR3 DNA sequence: TGTGCCAGCAGCAGACTAGCGGAGAACATAAAGACCCAGTACTTC. Translation: CASSRLAENIKTQYF. The entire variable domain, with the rest obtained from reference TRBV13 and TRBJ2-5, is as follows: AAGVIQSPRHLIKEKRETATLKCYPIPRHDTVYWYQQGPGQDPQFLISFYEKMQSDKGSIPDRFSAQQFSDYHSELNMSSLELGDSALYFCASSRLAENIKTQYFGPGTRLLVL.